This T cell receptor (beta chain) appears in the sequencing data of a study of cytomegalovirus exposure and HLA in healthy donors. Amplification used 60 Vbeta primers and 13 Jbeta primers. Sequencing used immunoSEQ multiplex PCR; TCRdb keeps in-frame clones, though not all of them. This table holds approximately 130,000 clones, about three quarters found once. The length of the CDR3 is 15 residues. Germline values: CDR1 PRHDT, CDR2 FYEKMQ (reference sequence). V shed 0 bases, J shed 4 bases, and the junction held 3 bases outside the gene matches. This TCR came from a woman in her thirties or forties in good health and CMV-seronegative. The sample consisted of PBMCs. This sequence joins TRBV13 and TRBJ1-5; 7 nucleotides match TRBD1. The CDR3 DNA follows: TGTGCCAGCAGCTTAGGGCAGGGGGGAAATCAGCCCCAGCATTTT. Translation: CASSLGQGGNQPQHF.